Listed here are 20 T cell receptor beta chains from one sample, sequenced in a study of CD8 T cells in ankylosing spondylitis. TCRdb reprocessed the 5' RACE reads with MiXCR, giving one entry per CDR3 protein. Among about 150,000 distinct CDR3 sequences, around 42% were seen once, and the ten largest hold about 16%. The specimen sequenced was synovial fluid, either unsorted or a sorted T cell fraction (not recorded which). These receptors were collected from a male donor with ankylosing spondylitis.

The chain combines TRBV18 with TRBJ1-2; weak D call: TRBD1 (5 bases). Germline V gene data show CDR1 as KGHSH and CDR2 as LQKENI. This CDR3 has 14 residues. V was clipped by 4 bases and J by 6 bases, with 15 bases between them. CDR3 sequence reads: CASSLRRGAHGYTF. CDR3 nucleotides: TGTGCCAGCTCACTAAGGAGGGGAGCCCATGGCTACACCTTC.

The chain links TRBV18 to TRBJ2-7; no firm D call. V was shortened by 3 bases and J by 0 bases, with 15 bases between the two germline ends. The CDR3 spans 16 residues. Germline assignment: CDR1 KGHSH and CDR2 LQKENI. CDR3 loop: CASSPFPPGSSYEQYF. CDR3 in DNA: TGTGCCAGCTCACCGTTCCCTCCAGGTAGCTCCTACGAGCAGTACTTC.

V and J are TRBV3-1 and TRBJ2-7; the D is unclear. Looked up from germline, CDR1 is LGHDT and CDR2 is YNNKEL (reference sequence). This CDR3 comprises 15 residues. V lost 2 bases to trimming and J lost 0 bases, with 11 bases between them. The CDR3 DNA sequence: TGTGCCAGCAGCCAATTTGCGGAGAGCTCCTACGAGCAGTACTTC. The encoded protein is CASSQFAESSYEQYF.

This chain joins TRBV7-2 and TRBJ2-2; D gene uncertain. V shed 4 bases and J shed 5 bases, with 11 bases lying between them. From germline, CDR1 is SGHTA and CDR2 FQGNSA. This CDR3 has 14 amino acids. CDR3 sequence: CASSSRWGTGELFF. Written as DNA, the CDR3 is TGTGCCAGCAGCTCCCGGTGGGGAACCGGGGAGCTGTTTTTT. Variable domain in full (rest from reference TRBV7-2 and TRBJ2-2): GAGVSQSPSNKVTEKGKDVELRCDPISGHTALYWYRQSLGQGLEFLIYFQGNSAPDKSGLPSDRFSAERTGGSVSTLTIQRTQQEDSAVYLCASSSRWGTGELFFGEGSRLTVL.

The rearrangement links TRBV7-6 to TRBJ1-2; D possibly corresponds to TRBD1 (6 bases). Germline-derived CDR1 and CDR2 are SGHVS and FNYEAQ. The germline V and J ends were trimmed by 5 bases and 3 bases, with 16 bases remaining between them. There are 15 residues in the CDR3. The CDR3 DNA follows: TGTGCCAGCAGCCTCCTGACAGGAACAGACTATGGCTACACCTTC. Its protein product is CASSLLTGTDYGYTF.

The chain has TRBV6-2 or TRBV6-3 and TRBJ2-7, with 9 nucleotides matching TRBD2. Germline-derived CDR1 and CDR2 are MNHEY and SVGEGT. The CDR3 is 16 residues long. Trimming cost V 7 bases and J 0 bases; bases outside gene matches: 10. The DNA of the CDR3 is TGTGCCAGCATGGGGAGGACTAGCGCCAGCTCCTACGAGCAGTACTTC. Translation: CASMGRTSASSYEQYF.

This chain connects TRBV27 to TRBJ2-7; tentatively, D is TRBD1 (5 bases). The CDR3 consists of 14 residues. CDR1 and CDR2 from the germline V gene are MNHEY and SMNVEV (reference sequence). V lost 8 bases and J 0 bases, leaving 14 bases between the germline ends. The CDR3 protein is CASSRNGHSYEQYF. CDR3 sequence (DNA): TGTGCCAGCTCGAGAAATGGACACTCCTACGAGCAGTACTTC.

The rearrangement joins TRBV7-8 to TRBJ1-5; no clear D gene. The CDR3 is 14 residues long. Germline V gene lookup returns CDR1 SGHVS and CDR2 FQNEAQ. The ends were cut back, 1 base at V and 1 base at J, with 5 bases in the middle. CDR3 region: CASSLGRSNQPQHF. In DNA, the CDR3 is TGTGCCAGCAGCTTAGGACGCAGCAATCAGCCCCAGCATTTT. Complete variable domain (other parts from reference TRBV7-8 and TRBJ1-5): GAGVSQSPRYKVAKRGQDVALRCDPISGHVSLFWYQQALGQGPEFLTYFQNEAQLDKSGLPSDRFFAERPEGSVSTLKIQRTQQEDSAVYLCASSLGRSNQPQHFGDGTRLSIL.

This clonotype was picked up a small number of times. The chain uses TRBV2 and TRBJ2-3; 7 bases agree with TRBD1. Germline V gene data show CDR1 as SNHLY and CDR2 as FYNNEI. The CDR3 consists of 15 residues. The junction had 5 bases not matched to a gene; V was cut back by 3 bases and J by 2 bases. The CDR3 DNA follows: TGTGCCAGCAGTGAGGTGACAGGGATCACAGATACGCAGTATTTT. It translates to CASSEVTGITDTQYF.

This chain connects TRBV11-1 to TRBJ2-1; D is perhaps TRBD2 (7 bases). CDR1 is SGHAT and CDR2 is FQDESV in the germline V gene (reference sequence). CDR3 size: 19 residues. The V gene lost 3 bases and the J gene lost 0 bases, with 21 bases spanning the gap. For the CDR3, the DNA is TGTGCCAGCAGCTTGATTGGCGGGGGCGTCCCGAGCTCCTACAATGAGCAGTTCTTC. As protein: CASSLIGGGVPSSYNEQFF.

The chain has TRBV12-3 or TRBV12-4 and TRBJ2-7; TRBD2 aligns across 8 bases. CDR3 length equals 16 residues. The V and J ends lost 5 bases and 4 bases, in that order; junction bases with no gene match: 13. DNA for the CDR3: TGTGCCAGCAGTCCCGAGATTCCGGGACTAGGGTACGAGCAGTACTTC. This codes for CASSPEIPGLGYEQYF.

CDR3 region: CASSTWTGAYEQYF. As DNA, the CDR3 is TGCGCCAGCAGCACCTGGACAGGGGCCTACGAGCAGTACTTC. The chain carries TRBV5-1 and TRBJ2-7, with 9 bases aligning to TRBD1. CDR1 is SGHRS and CDR2 is YFSETQ in the germline V gene. Losses at the gene ends were 4 bases for V and 2 bases for J; bases not matched to a gene: 4. The CDR3 covers 14 residues.

V gene TRBV30 combines with J gene TRBJ1-1; D is uncertain. The CDR3 extends over 13 amino acids. Germline V gene lookup returns CDR1 GTSNPN and CDR2 SVGIG (reference sequence). Trimming left V 0 bases short and J 5 bases short, with 10 bases between. The CDR3 nucleotides are TGTGCCTGGAGTGTAAATGTAGGGACTGAAGCTTTCTTT. This translates into CAWSVNVGTEAFF. Filled out from reference TRBV30 and TRBJ1-1, the complete variable domain reads SQTIHQWPATLVQPVGSPLSLECTVEGTSNPNLYWYRQAAGRGLQLLFYSVGIGQISSEVPQNLSASRPQDRQFILSSKKLLLSDSGFYLCAWSVNVGTEAFFGQGTRLTVV.

The DNA for the CDR3 is TGTGCCAGCACCACAGATTCCTACGAGCAGTACTTC. Translation gives CASTTDSYEQYF. This sequence joins TRBV12-3 or TRBV12-4 and TRBJ2-7; no reliable D call. With 7 bases removed from V and 1 base from J, the gap between germline ends came to 8 bases. The CDR3 has 12 residues.

V gene TRBV29-1 combines with J gene TRBJ2-3; D assignment may be TRBD1 or TRBD2 (5 bases each). The CDR3 contains 13 residues. V was shortened by 6 bases and J by 6 bases, with 16 bases between the two germline ends. Germline V gives CDR1 SQVTM, CDR2 ANQGSEA. CDR3 coding DNA: TGCAGCGTCGTGGGGGAGCGTGGGGATACGCAGTATTTT. It codes for CSVVGERGDTQYF.

V is TRBV5-1 and J is TRBJ1-2; D not resolved. V was trimmed by 9 bases and J by 8 bases, leaving 26 bases between them. This CDR3 spans 15 amino acids. CDR1 is SGHRS, CDR2 YFSETQ, per germline. The CDR3 sequence is CATAGGGSDTPGYTF. The CDR3 DNA follows: TGCGCCACAGCAGGAGGAGGATCAGACACCCCAGGCTACACCTTC.

The J gene is TRBJ1-2, the V gene TRBV28, with D perhaps matching TRBD1 (6 bases). V lost 4 bases and J lost 4, with 16 bases in between. Germline V CDR1 and CDR2: MDHEN, SYDVKM. CDR3 length equals 15 residues. The CDR3 is CASSYHGQGIYGYTF. CDR3 DNA: TGTGCCAGCAGTTATCATGGGCAGGGGATCTATGGCTACACCTTC.

This clonotype was detected once. The chain recombines TRBV12-3 or TRBV12-4 with TRBJ1-1; TRBD1 matches 8 bases. V was clipped by 3 bases and J by 0 bases; unmatched bases: 9. The CDR3 sequence is 17 residues long. The CDR3 coding sequence is TGTGCCAGCAGTTTTTACGGGGCAGGGGGCTTGAACACTGAAGCTTTCTTT. Protein product: CASSFYGAGGLNTEAFF.

The rearrangement links TRBV5-1 to TRBJ1-2; D is unclear. Trimming removed 4 bases from V and 4 bases from J, with 11 bases in between. The CDR3 covers 13 residues. Germline CDR1 and CDR2: SGHRS and YFSETQ. The CDR3 bases are TGCGCCAGCAGCAGTTTGGGCCCCTATGGCTACACCTTC. The encoded protein is CASSSLGPYGYTF.

The gene calls are TRBV5-1 and TRBJ2-1; 14 positions match TRBD2. V shed 1 base, J shed 3 bases, and the junction held 15 bases outside the gene matches. CDR1 and CDR2 from the germline V gene are SGHRS and YFSETQ. This CDR3 spans 21 amino acids. The CDR3 DNA reads TGCGCCAGCAGCTTGTGGCCAGGGACTAGCGGGAGATTGGCACTCTACAATGAGCAGTTCTTC. Its protein product is CASSLWPGTSGRLALYNEQFF. Complete variable domain (other parts from reference TRBV5-1 and TRBJ2-1): KAGVTQTPRYLIKTRGQQVTLSCSPISGHRSVSWYQQTPGQGLQFLFEYFSETQRNKGNFPGRFSGRQFSNSRSEMNVSTLELGDSALYLCASSLWPGTSGRLALYNEQFFGPGTRLTVL.